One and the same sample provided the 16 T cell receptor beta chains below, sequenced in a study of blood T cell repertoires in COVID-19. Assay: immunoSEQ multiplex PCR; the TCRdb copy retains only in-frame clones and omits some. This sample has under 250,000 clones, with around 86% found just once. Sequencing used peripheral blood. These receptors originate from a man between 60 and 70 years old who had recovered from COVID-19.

The CDR3 spells CASTPTSDLSYEQYF. The CDR3 coding sequence is TGTGCCAGCACCCCAACTAGCGACCTTTCCTACGAGCAGTACTTC. This sequence joins TRBV6-2 or TRBV6-3 and TRBJ2-7; 7 bases align to TRBD2. Germline trimming cut 7 bases from V and 1 base from J; bases unmatched to any gene: 10. Germline V gene data show CDR1 as MNHEY and CDR2 as SVGEGT. The CDR3 runs to 15 residues.

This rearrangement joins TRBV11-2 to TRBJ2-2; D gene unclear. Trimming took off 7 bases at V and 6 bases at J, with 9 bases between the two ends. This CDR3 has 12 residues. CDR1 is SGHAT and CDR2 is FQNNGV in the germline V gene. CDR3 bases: TGTGCCAGCACGAGGCCCGCCGGGGAGCTGTTTTTT. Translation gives CASTRPAGELFF.

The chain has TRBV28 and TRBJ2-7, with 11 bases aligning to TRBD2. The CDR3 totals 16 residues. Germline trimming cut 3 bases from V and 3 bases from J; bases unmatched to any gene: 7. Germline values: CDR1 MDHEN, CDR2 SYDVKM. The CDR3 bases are TGTGCCAGCAGTTTGGTGACTAGCGGGACCGGCTACGAGCAGTACTTC. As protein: CASSLVTSGTGYEQYF.

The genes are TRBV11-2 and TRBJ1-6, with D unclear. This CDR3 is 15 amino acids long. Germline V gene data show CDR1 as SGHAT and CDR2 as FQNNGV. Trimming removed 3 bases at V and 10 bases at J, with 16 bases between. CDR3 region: CASSFPARGKSPLHF. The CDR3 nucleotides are TGTGCCAGCAGCTTCCCGGCGCGGGGAAAGTCACCCCTCCACTTT.

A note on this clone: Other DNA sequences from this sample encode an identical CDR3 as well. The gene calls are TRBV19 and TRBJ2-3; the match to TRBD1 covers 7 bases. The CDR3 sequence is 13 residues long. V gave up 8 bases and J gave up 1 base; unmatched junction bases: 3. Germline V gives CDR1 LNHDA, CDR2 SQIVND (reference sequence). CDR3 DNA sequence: TGTGCCAGTCGTGACAGGGGCACAGATACGCAGTATTTT. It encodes CASRDRGTDTQYF.

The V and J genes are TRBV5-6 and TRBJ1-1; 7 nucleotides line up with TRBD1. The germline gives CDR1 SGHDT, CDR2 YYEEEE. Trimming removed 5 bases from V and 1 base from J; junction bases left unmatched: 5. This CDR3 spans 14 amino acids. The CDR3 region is CASSFGQANTEAFF. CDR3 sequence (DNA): TGTGCCAGCAGTTTTGGACAGGCGAACACTGAAGCTTTCTTT. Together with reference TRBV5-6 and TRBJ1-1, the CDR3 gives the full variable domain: DAGVTQSPTHLIKTRGQQVTLRCSPKSGHDTVSWYQQALGQGPQFIFQYYEEEERQRGNFPDRFSGHQFPNYSSELNVNALLLGDSALYLCASSFGQANTEAFFGQGTRLTVV.

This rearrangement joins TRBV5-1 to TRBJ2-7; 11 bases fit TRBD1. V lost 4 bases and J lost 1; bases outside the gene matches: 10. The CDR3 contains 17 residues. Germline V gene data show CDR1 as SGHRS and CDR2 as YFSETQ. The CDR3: CASSRTGGALSSYEQYF. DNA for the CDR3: TGCGCCAGCAGCAGGACAGGGGGCGCCTTGTCATCCTACGAGCAGTACTTC.

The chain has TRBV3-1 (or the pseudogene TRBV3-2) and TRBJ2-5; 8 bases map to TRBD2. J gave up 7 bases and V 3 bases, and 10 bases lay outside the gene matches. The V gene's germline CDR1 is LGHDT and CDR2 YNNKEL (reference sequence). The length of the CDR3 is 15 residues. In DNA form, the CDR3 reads TGTGCCAGCAGCCAGGCCGGGACTAGTGGGGGGACCCAGTACTTC. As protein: CASSQAGTSGGTQYF.

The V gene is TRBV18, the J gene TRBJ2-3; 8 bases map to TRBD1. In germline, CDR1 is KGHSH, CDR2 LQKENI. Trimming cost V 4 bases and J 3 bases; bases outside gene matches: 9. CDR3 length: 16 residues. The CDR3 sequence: CASSRDRGISTDTQYF. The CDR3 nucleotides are TGTGCCAGCTCACGCGACAGGGGTATCTCTACAGATACGCAGTATTTT.

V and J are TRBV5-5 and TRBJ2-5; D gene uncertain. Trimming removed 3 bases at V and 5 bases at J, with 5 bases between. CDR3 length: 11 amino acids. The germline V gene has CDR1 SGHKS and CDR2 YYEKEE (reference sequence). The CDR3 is CASSSLETQYF. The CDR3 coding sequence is TGTGCCAGCAGCTCCCTTGAGACCCAGTACTTC.

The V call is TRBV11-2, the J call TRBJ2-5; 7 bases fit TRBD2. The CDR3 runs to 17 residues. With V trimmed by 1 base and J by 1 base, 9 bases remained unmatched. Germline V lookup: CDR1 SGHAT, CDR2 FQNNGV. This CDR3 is CASSLVGGGGLQETQYF. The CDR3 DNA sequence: TGTGCCAGCAGCTTAGTGGGTGGCGGGGGACTCCAAGAGACCCAGTACTTC.

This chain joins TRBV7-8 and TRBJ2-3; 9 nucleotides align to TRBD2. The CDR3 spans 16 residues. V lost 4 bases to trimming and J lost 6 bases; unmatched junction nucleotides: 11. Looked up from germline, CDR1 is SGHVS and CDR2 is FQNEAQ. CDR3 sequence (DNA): TGTGCCAGCAGCTGGTTAGCGGGAGTACACCCGGATACGCAGTATTTT. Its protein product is CASSWLAGVHPDTQYF.

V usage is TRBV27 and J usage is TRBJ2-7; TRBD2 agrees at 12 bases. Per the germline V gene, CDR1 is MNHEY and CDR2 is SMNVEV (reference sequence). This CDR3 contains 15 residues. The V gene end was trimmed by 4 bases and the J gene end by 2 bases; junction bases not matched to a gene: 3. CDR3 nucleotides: TGTGCCAGCAGTTCTCGGACTAGCGGGACCTACGAGCAGTACTTC. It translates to CASSSRTSGTYEQYF.

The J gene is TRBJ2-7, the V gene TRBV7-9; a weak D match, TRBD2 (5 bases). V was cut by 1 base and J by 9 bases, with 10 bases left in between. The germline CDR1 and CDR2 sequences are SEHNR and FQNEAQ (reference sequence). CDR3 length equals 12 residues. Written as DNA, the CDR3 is TGTGCCAGCAGCTTAGTCGAGGGAAGGCAGTACTTC. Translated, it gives CASSLVEGRQYF.

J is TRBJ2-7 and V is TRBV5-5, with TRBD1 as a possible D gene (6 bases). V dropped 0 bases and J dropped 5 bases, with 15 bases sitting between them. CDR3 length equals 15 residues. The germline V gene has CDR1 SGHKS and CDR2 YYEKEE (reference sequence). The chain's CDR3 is CASSLGEQGINEQYF. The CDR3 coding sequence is TGTGCCAGCAGCTTGGGCGAACAGGGTATAAACGAGCAGTACTTC.

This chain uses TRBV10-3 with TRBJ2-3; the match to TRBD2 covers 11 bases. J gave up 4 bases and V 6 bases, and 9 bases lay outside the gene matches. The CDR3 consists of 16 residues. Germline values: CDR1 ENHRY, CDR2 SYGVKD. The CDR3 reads CAIREIAGGIPDTQYF. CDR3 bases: TGTGCCATCAGGGAAATAGCGGGAGGGATACCAGATACGCAGTATTTT.